The clone carrying this T cell receptor (beta chain) was counted ten times or more. Regions amplified from RNA transcripts were the TCR beta CDR3 regions. The TCR CDR3 first-round RT-PCR relied on the HTBI primer set. One entry per CDR3 protein, called by TCRdb with MiXCR from the multiplex PCR reads. The sample lists around 620,000 distinct CDR3 sequences; around 15% were seen once. The study left out patients who had uncontrolled infection, other autoimmune disease, pregnancy or lactation. The data originate from a study of T cells in Graves' hyperthyroidism and ophthalmopathy. V gave up 4 bases and J gave up 7 bases; unmatched junction bases: 6. This CDR3 comprises 13 residues. Looked up from germline, CDR1 is MDHEN and CDR2 is SYDVKM.

The receptor's source is a woman in her twenties or thirties with Graves' hyperthyroidism. This chain links TRBV28 with TRBJ1-2; 7 bases match TRBD1. Sequencing was performed on blood. The CDR3 region is CASSSRQGSGYTF. The CDR3 DNA follows: TGTGCCAGCAGTTCCAGACAGGGTAGTGGCTACACCTTC.